The entry below gives a single T cell receptor (beta chain) sequence along with its context. This clone was recorded a few times. Its target antigen remains unknown. No qualities accompany the bases; no much larger clone lies one base away. This sample was included in a study of blood T cell repertoires in COVID-19 (TCRdb year 2020). The study in broad terms: Collaborator samples came from the United States, Italy and Spain and covered acute and convalescent phases of COVID-19. Where available, HLA class I and class II types were obtained from metadata supplied by the sample provider rather than from assay-based typing. Nearly every sample came with metadata listing a de-identified subject ID, COVID-19 status, age in years and sex. Subjects who had been exposed to COVID-19, were actively infected with it, or had recovered from it provided the deeply sampled blood TCRbeta repertoires that made up the dataset. The material from the prospective study consisted of cDNA or gDNA derived from T cells, B-cell-depleted T cells, or PBMCs. Samples came from the ongoing ImmuneRACE study (first 160 participants) plus 1,254 subjects from 6 global collaborators. The repertoires were released in a freely available public database meant as a resource for research on the immune response to SARS-CoV-2. The investigation overall reported the following: The quantity of clinical and demographic metadata differed by source and by participant and was supplied without curation.

Whole blood was collected in K2EDTA tubes by collaborating institutions according to the institutions' own protocols. For TCRbeta analysis, collaborator samples were shipped as frozen whole blood, as isolated PBMCs, or as DNA extracted from either sample type. TCRbeta CDR3 regions were amplified from genomic DNA by means of the immunoSEQ Assay, a bias-controlled multiplex PCR. In the original analysis: The number of nucleated cells in each sample was estimated from the amplification of reference gene primers within the assay. To quantify the absolute abundance of each unique TCRbeta CDR3 rearrangement, sequence reads were collapsed and filtered. For each sample, productive Simpson clonality was calculated as the square root of Simpson's diversity index across productive rearrangements. TCRdb took over this immuneACCESS table, retaining in-frame rearrangements with V and J assigned. Such tables are incomplete; in checked studies, under half of the missing clones stem from an unresolved V gene, and the remainder is unexplained. V and J calls and clone size are those listed in that table; D and trimming were worked out from the DNA. This sample has 65,000 to 95,000 clones in its table, and around 81% of those were observed once. Clones ranked in the top ten supply approximately 15% of the sample.

This clonotype was sampled from a human donor in a cohort sampled during active COVID-19. What was sequenced was peripheral blood.

Here the CDR3 is given as CASSLDIGYTDTQYF. In nucleotides, the sequence is TGTGCCAGCAGCTTAGATATCGGTTACACAGATACGCAGTATTTT. The rearranged segments are TRBV7-2 and TRBJ2-3; a confident D gene designation cannot be given. Sequences SGHTA (CDR1) and FQGNSA (CDR2) are obtained from the germline V gene. Including cysteine and phenylalanine, the CDR3 has 15 amino acids. The kept DNA is CDR3 alone, 45 bases in frame from the first base. Trimming at the junction amounts to 1 base on V and 2 bases on J, and the germline ends lie 10 bases apart.